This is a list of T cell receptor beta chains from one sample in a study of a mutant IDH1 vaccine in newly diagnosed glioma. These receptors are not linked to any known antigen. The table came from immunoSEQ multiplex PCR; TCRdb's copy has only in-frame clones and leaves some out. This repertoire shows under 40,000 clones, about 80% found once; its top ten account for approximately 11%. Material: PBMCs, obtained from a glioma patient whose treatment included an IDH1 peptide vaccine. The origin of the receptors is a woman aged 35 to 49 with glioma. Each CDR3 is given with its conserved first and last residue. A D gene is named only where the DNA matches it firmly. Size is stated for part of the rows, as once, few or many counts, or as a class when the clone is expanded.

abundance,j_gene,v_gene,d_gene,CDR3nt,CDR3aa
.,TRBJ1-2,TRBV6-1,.,TGTGCCAGCAGTGAAGCGAACCCATCATCCTGGGGGGGCTACACCTTC,CASSEANPSSWGGYTF
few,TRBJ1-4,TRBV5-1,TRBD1,TGCGCCAGCAGCTTAGGGGGGACAGGGCAGGGAAAACTGTTTTTT,CASSLGGTGQGKLFF
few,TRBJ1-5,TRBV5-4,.,TGTGCCAGCAGCTTGGATTATAGCAATCAGCCCCAGCATTTT,CASSLDYSNQPQHF
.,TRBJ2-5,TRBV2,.,TGTGCCAGCGCAGGTGGTACCCAGTACTTC,CASAGGTQYF
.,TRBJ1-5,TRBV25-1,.,TGTGCCAGCAGTCAGGGAAGAGGTCAGCCCCAGCATTTT,CASSQGRGQPQHF
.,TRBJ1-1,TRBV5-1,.,TGCGCCAGCAGCTCGACCCCGGACGGGAGGAACACTGAAGCTTTCTTT,CASSSTPDGRNTEAFF
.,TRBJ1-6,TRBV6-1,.,TGTGCCAGCAGTGCCCTGGACAATTCACCCCTCCACTTT,CASSALDNSPLHF
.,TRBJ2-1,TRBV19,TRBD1,TGTGCCAGTAGTATAGATGGATATTGGTCGAGGGGGCTCACTCACAATGAGCAGTTCTTC,CASSIDGYWSRGLTHNEQFF
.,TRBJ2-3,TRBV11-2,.,TGTGCCAGCAGCTTAGGGGTTTTGGGCACAGATACGCAGTATTTT,CASSLGVLGTDTQYF
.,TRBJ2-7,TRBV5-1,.,TGCGCCAGCAGCGGAGGGGTGGAGCAGTACTTC,CASSGGVEQYF
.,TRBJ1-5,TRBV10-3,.,TGTGCCATCAGTGTCCGGGGGCGGGGTTTCACAGATACGCAGCATTTT,CAISVRGRGFTDTQHF
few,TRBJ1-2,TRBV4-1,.,TGCGCCAGCAGCGCAGGTGGGACGGAAGGTCTTGGCTACACCTTC,CASSAGGTEGLGYTF
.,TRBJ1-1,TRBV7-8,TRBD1,TGTGCCAGCAGCCCCGGAGGACAGGAGGCTTTCTTT,CASSPGGQEAFF
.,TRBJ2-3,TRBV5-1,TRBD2,TGCGCCAGCAGCGCCGGACTAGCGGGGGCCACAGATACGCAGTATTTT,CASSAGLAGATDTQYF
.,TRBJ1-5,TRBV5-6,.,TGTGCCAGCAGCCGGGGTCAAGGAAATCAGCCCCAGCATTTT,CASSRGQGNQPQHF
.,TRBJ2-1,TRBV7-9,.,TGTGCCAGCAGCTTAGATTGGGCCCTCAATGAGCAGTTCTTC,CASSLDWALNEQFF
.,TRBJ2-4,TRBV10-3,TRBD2,TGTGCCATCAGTGAGGAGGGGAGGGTTTTACAGTACTTC,CAISEEGRVLQYF
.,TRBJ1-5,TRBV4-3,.,TGCGCCAGCAGCCAAACAGGGTATAGCAATCAGCCCCAGCATTTT,CASSQTGYSNQPQHF
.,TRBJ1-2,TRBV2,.,TGTGCCAGCAGTGGGGTTGGCAGGGTCGGTGGCTACACCTTC,CASSGVGRVGGYTF
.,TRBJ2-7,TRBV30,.,TGTGCCTGGAGTGTAGAAGTCAGGGGCCACGAGCAGTACTTC,CAWSVEVRGHEQYF
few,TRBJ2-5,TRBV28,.,TGTGCCAGCAGTCCACCCCGGACCCTTGGAGAGACCCAGTACTTC,CASSPPRTLGETQYF
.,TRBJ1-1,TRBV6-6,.,TGTGCCAGCAGTGACAGAGCCATGAACACTGAAGCTTTCTTT,CASSDRAMNTEAFF
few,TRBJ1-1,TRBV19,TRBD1,TGTGCCAGTAGTATAAATGGAGGACAGGGAATATTCCCTGAGGCTGAAGCTTTCTTT,CASSINGGQGIFPEAEAFF
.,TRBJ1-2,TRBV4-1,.,TGCGCCAGCAGCCAAGATCGAATGTTAGGGTTGACTAGCTATGGCTACACCTTC,CASSQDRMLGLTSYGYTF
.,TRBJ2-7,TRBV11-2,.,TGTGCCAGCAGCCCCCCCTCAGGATCCTACGAGCAGTACTTC,CASSPPSGSYEQYF
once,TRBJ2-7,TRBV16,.,TGTGCCAGCAGCCAATCGAGCCCCCCCTACGAGCAGTACTTC,CASSQSSPPYEQYF
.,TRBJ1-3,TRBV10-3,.,TGTGCCATCCTTCACTCTGGAAACACCATATATTTT,CAILHSGNTIYF
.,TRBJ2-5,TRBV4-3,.,TGCGCCAGCAGCCAAGTCGTCCAAGAGACCCAGTACTTC,CASSQVVQETQYF
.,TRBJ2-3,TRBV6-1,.,TGTGCCAGCAGTGTGAACAGACCCACAGATACGCAGTATTTT,CASSVNRPTDTQYF
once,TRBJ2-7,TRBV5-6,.,TGTGCCAGCAGCCCATCGGACAGAGCCTACGAGCAGTACTTC,CASSPSDRAYEQYF
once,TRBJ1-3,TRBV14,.,TGTGCCAGCAGCCTATCCTCGGAGGGTAGGGCCATATATTTT,CASSLSSEGRAIYF
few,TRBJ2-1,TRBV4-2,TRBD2,TGTGCCAGCAGCCCGACTAGCGGGGGGGGCTATGAGCAGTTCTTC,CASSPTSGGGYEQFF
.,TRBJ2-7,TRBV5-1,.,TGCGCCAGCAGCCTCGGGACACTGTCCTACGAGCAGTACTTC,CASSLGTLSYEQYF
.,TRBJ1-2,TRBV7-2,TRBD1,TGTGCCAGCATCCCCCGCGGGGGACAGCTTTATGGCTACACCTTC,CASIPRGGQLYGYTF
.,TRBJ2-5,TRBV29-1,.,TGCAGCGTGGGGGGACATAAAAACCAAGAGACCCAGTACTTC,CSVGGHKNQETQYF
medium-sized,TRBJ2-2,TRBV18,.,TGTGCCAGCTCACCCGTCCCGATCGGGGAGCTGTTTTTT,CASSPVPIGELFF
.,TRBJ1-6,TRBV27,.,TGTGCCAGCAGTTCCGACAGCTCTAATTCACCCCTCCACTTT,CASSSDSSNSPLHF
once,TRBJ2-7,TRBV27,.,TGTGCCAGCAGTTTATCCTCAGAGCCCTCCTCCTACGAGCAGTACTTC,CASSLSSEPSSYEQYF
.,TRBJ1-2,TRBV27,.,TGTGCCAGCAGTTCCGGGACATACTATGGCTACACCTTC,CASSSGTYYGYTF
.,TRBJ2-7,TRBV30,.,TGTGCCTGGAGTCCCGGTTCCGGGTACGAGCAGTACTTC,CAWSPGSGYEQYF
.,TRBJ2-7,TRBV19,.,TGTGCCAGTAGCTGGGGGCCTGGCTACGAGCAGTACTTC,CASSWGPGYEQYF
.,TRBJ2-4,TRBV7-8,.,TGTGCCAGCAGGCCAAGAGGGAACATTCAGTACTTC,CASRPRGNIQYF
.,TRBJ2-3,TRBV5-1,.,TGCGCCAGCAGCATCTGGGGCGAGGCGCAGTATTTT,CASSIWGEAQYF
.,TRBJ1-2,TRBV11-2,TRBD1,TGTGCCAGCAGCTTATTGGGACAGGGGAACTATGGCTACACCTTC,CASSLLGQGNYGYTF
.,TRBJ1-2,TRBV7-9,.,TGTGCCAGCAGCTATGTTAGCGTGGGGTATGGCTACACCTTC,CASSYVSVGYGYTF
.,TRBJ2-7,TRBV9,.,TGTGCCAGCAGCGTAGGCGGGGCTGGGGAGCAGTACTTC,CASSVGGAGEQYF
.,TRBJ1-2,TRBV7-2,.,TGTGCCAGCAGCTTCCTCGACAGTCCCTATGGCTACACCTTC,CASSFLDSPYGYTF
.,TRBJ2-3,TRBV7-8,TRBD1,TGTGCCAGCAACCCGACAGGGGGCACAGATACGCAGTATTTT,CASNPTGGTDTQYF
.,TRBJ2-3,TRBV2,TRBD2,TGTGCCAGCAGGGCTAGCGGGGTCATAAGCACAGATACGCAGTATTTT,CASRASGVISTDTQYF
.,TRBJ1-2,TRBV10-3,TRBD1,TGTGCCAGCGGGACAGGGTCTAACTATGGCTACACCTTC,CASGTGSNYGYTF